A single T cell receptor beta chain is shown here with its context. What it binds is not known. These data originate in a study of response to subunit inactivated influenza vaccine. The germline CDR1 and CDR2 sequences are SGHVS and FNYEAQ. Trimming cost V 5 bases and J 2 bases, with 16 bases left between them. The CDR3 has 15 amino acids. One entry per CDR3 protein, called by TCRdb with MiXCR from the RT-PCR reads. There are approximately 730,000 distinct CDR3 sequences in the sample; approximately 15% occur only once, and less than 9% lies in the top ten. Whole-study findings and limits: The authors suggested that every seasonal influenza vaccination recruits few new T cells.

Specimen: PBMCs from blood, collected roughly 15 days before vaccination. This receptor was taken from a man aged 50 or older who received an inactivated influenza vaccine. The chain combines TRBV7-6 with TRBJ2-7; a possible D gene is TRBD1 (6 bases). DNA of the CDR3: TGTGCCAGCAGCCCTCAGGCACAGGGACCCTACGAGCAGTACTTC. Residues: CASSPQAQGPYEQYF.